These T cell receptor beta chains were read from a single sample in a study of Graves' ophthalmopathy and Graves' hyperthyroidism. TCRdb passed the multiplex PCR reads through MiXCR, listing each CDR3 protein once. Of about 1.2 million distinct CDR3 sequences in the sample, less than 45% are singletons; the top ten hold approximately 12%. Input material: peripheral blood or thyroid tissue (not recorded which). Receptors were obtained from an adult man with Graves' hyperthyroidism. Both conserved end residues are part of each CDR3. The D gene is left open where the match is weak. The listing skips clone size in some rows; elsewhere it reads once, few, many or a size class.

d_gene	v_gene	abundance	j_gene	CDR3aa	CDR3nt
-	TRBV29-1	-	TRBJ1-2	CSVDGRGIAYGYTF	TGCAGCGTTGATGGACGGGGCATTGCCTATGGCTACACCTTC
TRBD1	TRBV9	once	TRBJ1-2	CASRKPRGQANYGYTF	TGTGCCAGCAGGAAGCCACGGGGACAGGCTAACTATGGCTACACCTTC
-	TRBV19	-	TRBJ1-5	CASSVDSWGQPQHF	TGTGCCAGTAGTGTCGACAGCTGGGGTCAGCCCCAGCATTTT
-	TRBV2	many	TRBJ1-5	CASSDQELGSQHF	TGTGCCAGCAGTGACCAGGAACTAGGGTCCCAGCATTTT
-	TRBV28	few	TRBJ1-2	CASNSFNYGYTF	TGTGCCAGCAATAGTTTTAACTATGGCTACACCTTC
TRBD1	TRBV11-2	few	TRBJ1-2	CASSLSGQPGRYGYTF	TGTGCCAGCAGCCTATCGGGACAGCCCGGACGCTATGGCTATACCTTC
TRBD1	TRBV29-1	many	TRBJ2-7	CSVEGGQEWSYEQYF	TGCAGCGTTGAAGGGGGACAGGAGTGGTCCTACGAGCAGTACTTC
-	TRBV2	many	TRBJ1-5	CASSGQINQPQHF	TGTGCCAGCAGTGGACAGATCAATCAGCCCCAGCATTTT
-	TRBV6-5	few	TRBJ1-3	CASSYLQGTRNTIYF	TGTGCCAGCAGTTACCTCCAGGGTACGAGGAACACCATATATTTT
-	TRBV2	-	TRBJ1-5	CASSMRDAYNQPQHF	TGTGCCAGCAGCATGAGGGACGCATACAATCAGCCCCAGCATTTT
-	TRBV2	many	TRBJ2-2	CASKGLAGTGELFF	TGTGCCAGCAAGGGCCTGGCGGGCACCGGGGAGCTGTTTTTT
TRBD1	TRBV11-2	-	TRBJ2-7	CASSEQGAREQYF	TGTGCCAGCAGCGAACAGGGGGCTCGGGAGCAGTACTTC
-	TRBV20-1	-	TRBJ1-2	CSARNLTGFNYGYTF	TGCAGTGCCAGGAACCTGACAGGTTTTAACTATGGCTACACCTTC
-	TRBV20-1	-	TRBJ2-7	CSARGVGTNLFYEQYF	TGCAGTGCTAGAGGGGTCGGGACGAACCTTTTCTACGAGCAGTACTTC
TRBD2	TRBV24-1	many	TRBJ2-5	CATSDPGLAGGTQETQYF	TGTGCCACCAGTGACCCTGGACTAGCGGGAGGCACCCAAGAGACCCAGTACTTC
-	TRBV25-1	-	TRBJ1-2	CASSEDTGILSGYTF	TGTGCCAGCAGTGAAGACACGGGTATTTTGAGTGGCTACACCTTC
-	TRBV29-1	-	TRBJ1-5	CSVEEGQPNQPQHF	TGCAGCGTTGAAGAGGGGCAGCCTAATCAGCCCCAGCATTTT
-	TRBV20-1	-	TRBJ2-5	CSAREGGFAQETQYF	TGCAGTGCTAGAGAGGGGGGTTTTGCGCAAGAGACCCAGTACTTC
-	TRBV7-2	many	TRBJ1-2	CASSLDGQGIYGYTF	TGTGCCAGCAGCTTAGATGGGCAGGGAATCTATGGCTACACCTTC
TRBD1	TRBV18	-	TRBJ1-1	CASSPAPGTGGGAFF	TGTGCCAGCTCACCGGCCCCCGGGACAGGGGGGGGAGCTTTCTTT
-	TRBV7-2	many	TRBJ2-2	CASTGPPNVANTGELFF	TGTGCCAGCACAGGCCCCCCAAACGTGGCGAACACCGGGGAGCTGTTTTTT
-	TRBV2	once	TRBJ2-1	CASSEVGVNNEQFF	TGTGCCAGCAGTGAGGTAGGGGTGAACAATGAGCAGTTCTTC